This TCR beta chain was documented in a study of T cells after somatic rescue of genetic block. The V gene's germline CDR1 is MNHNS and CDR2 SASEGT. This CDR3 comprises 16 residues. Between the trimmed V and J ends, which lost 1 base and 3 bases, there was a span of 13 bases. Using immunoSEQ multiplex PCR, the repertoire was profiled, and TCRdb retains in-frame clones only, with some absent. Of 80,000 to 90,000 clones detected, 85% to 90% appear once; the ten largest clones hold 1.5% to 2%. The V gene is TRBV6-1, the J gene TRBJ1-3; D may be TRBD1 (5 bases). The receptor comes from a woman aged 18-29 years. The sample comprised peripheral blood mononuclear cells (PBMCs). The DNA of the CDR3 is TGTGCCAGCAGTGAAGAGGGCAGGGCTCATGGAAACACCATATATTTT. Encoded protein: CASSEEGRAHGNTIYF.